This T cell receptor beta chain was captured in a study of blood T cell repertoires in COVID-19. This table comes from immunoSEQ multiplex PCR, and its TCRdb copy is limited to in-frame clones, with some not included. The table lists approximately 45,000 clones, less than 95% of them singletons. Germline trimming cut 7 bases from V and 1 base from J; bases unmatched to any gene: 9. Germline V gene lookup returns CDR1 SQVTM and CDR2 ANQGSEA. This CDR3 contains 14 residues. V and J are TRBV29-1 and TRBJ1-1, with 7 bases that match TRBD1. This clonotype originated in a man between 65 and 85 years old with acute or convalescent COVID-19. The source material was peripheral blood. The CDR3 loop is CSAQFDRANTEAFF. The CDR3 region has the DNA TGCAGCGCCCAATTTGACAGGGCGAACACTGAAGCTTTCTTT.